This T cell receptor beta chain was recovered during a study of patients and donors after allogeneic stem cell transplantation. Germline CDR1 reads SQVTM; CDR2 reads ANQGSEA. This CDR3 is built from 12 residues. The V end lost 6 bases, the J end lost 13 bases, and 19 bases lay between the germline ends. MiXCR, run by TCRdb on the RT-PCR reads, gives a single entry per CDR3 protein. The sample lists around 240,000 distinct CDR3 sequences, roughly 13% occurring once. The J gene is TRBJ2-1, the V gene TRBV29-1; TRBD2 might be the D (5 bases). The sequence was obtained from a human donor who was either an allogeneic HSCT recipient or a stem cell or donor lymphocyte infusion donor (not recorded which). It is not recorded whose cells these are; they may come from a transplant donor. Sequenced: blood, either unsorted or a sorted T cell fraction (not recorded which). The CDR3 region is CSVGVSGDVQFF. CDR3 nucleotide sequence: TGCAGCGTGGGAGTTAGTGGTGACGTACAGTTCTTC.